These T cell receptor beta chains were read from a single sample in a study of chemoradiotherapy in HPV16-positive cancers. TCRdb's copy holds only in-frame clones and misses some; the assay was immunoSEQ multiplex PCR. In the table there are 6,200 or so clones, 70% to 85% of which are singletons. Material: tumor tissue, obtained from a patient who underwent chemoradiotherapy. The receptors were gathered from a human donor with HPV-associated anogenital cancer. Each CDR3 is given with its conserved first and last residue. The order of the fields is V gene, clone size, J gene, CDR3 protein. Clone sizes are given selectively: once, few, many, or a class where the clone is expanded.

TRBV2,once,TRBJ2-7,CASSEGHSYEQYF
TRBV6-1,few,TRBJ1-2,CASRATGSDYGYTF
TRBV7-8,once,TRBJ1-4,CASSWAVAGEKLFF
TRBV6-9,once,TRBJ2-1,CASSREVRSSYNEQFF
TRBV5-1,-,TRBJ2-7,CASSRDRSYEQYF
TRBV6-5,few,TRBJ1-6,CASSGGNSPLHF
TRBV6-1,-,TRBJ2-5,CASSEAAGGWETQYF
TRBV19,-,TRBJ1-6,CASTLGGTVNSPLHF
TRBV5-6,once,TRBJ2-7,CASSSGQGTYEQYF
TRBV7-8,-,TRBJ2-3,CASSLTPSTDTQYF
TRBV6-5,-,TRBJ2-7,CASSYSISGIYEQYF
TRBV27,-,TRBJ2-5,CASSSNRVQETQYF
TRBV11-1,-,TRBJ1-6,CASSRTGNNSPLHF
TRBV15,-,TRBJ2-7,CATSRAKGVISEQYF
TRBV27,-,TRBJ2-3,CASSFKGTDTQYF
TRBV29-1,-,TRBJ1-2,CSVGTGGVGNYGYTF
TRBV5-1,-,TRBJ2-7,CASTSGTGDDEQYF
TRBV4-3,few,TRBJ1-4,CASSQARGWNEKLFF
TRBV10-3,-,TRBJ2-7,CAIRGGLSYEQYF
TRBV5-1,-,TRBJ2-7,CASSLVVSPYEQYF
TRBV28,-,TRBJ1-2,CASSFLGYDGYTF
TRBV9,-,TRBJ2-7,CASSARGVGYEQYF
TRBV7-6,-,TRBJ1-1,CASSLFGQRGLNTEAFF
TRBV7-2,-,TRBJ2-3,CASSLSYTDTQYF
TRBV19,-,TRBJ2-1,CASSIVSDNEQFF
TRBV6-6,once,TRBJ2-7,CASSRQGAYFEQYF
TRBV7-2,-,TRBJ1-6,CASSWPSYNSPLHF
TRBV19,few,TRBJ2-1,CASSRAGGLGEQFF
TRBV5-1,-,TRBJ1-1,CASSLYAQSMNTEAFF
TRBV2,-,TRBJ1-2,CASTTFRGNGYTF
TRBV10-3,-,TRBJ2-3,CAISESGSTDTQYF
TRBV5-1,-,TRBJ2-4,CASSFGGWENIQYF
TRBV6-5,few,TRBJ2-6,CASSYDINPGANVLTF
TRBV10-1,few,TRBJ2-5,CASSERTTGQGDIFAETQYF
TRBV11-2,-,TRBJ2-3,CASSHRDRGTDTQYF
TRBV9,once,TRBJ2-5,CASSALSQGGKTQYF
TRBV5-1,-,TRBJ2-1,CASSLNGYNEQFF
TRBV11-2,-,TRBJ1-4,CASSMTGSNEKLFF
TRBV9,-,TRBJ1-2,CASNSGSLYGYTF
TRBV4-3,-,TRBJ1-5,CASSQDLGSKPQHF
TRBV7-8,-,TRBJ2-2,CASSVMGVTTGELFF
TRBV7-2,few,TRBJ2-5,CASSLLGRTGFWETQYF
TRBV7-2,-,TRBJ1-2,CASRRTGDYGYTF
TRBV29-1,-,TRBJ1-5,CSVLQEADSNQPQHF
TRBV29-1,-,TRBJ2-7,CSVEDLGYEQYF
TRBV5-5,-,TRBJ1-1,CASTTAIMNTEAFF
TRBV18,-,TRBJ2-2,CASSPLKPGHNTGELFF
TRBV7-2,once,TRBJ2-7,CASSFGETYEQYF
TRBV5-5,-,TRBJ1-5,CASSLGGQGVSNQPQHF
TRBV11-3,-,TRBJ2-5,CASSLPAGSQETQYF
TRBV4-3,-,TRBJ2-1,CASSQEAAAGTVYNEQFF
TRBV2,-,TRBJ1-2,CASSVSGFALGYTF
TRBV5-8,-,TRBJ2-3,CASSLASTGVADTQYF
TRBV2,-,TRBJ2-2,CASSGTILGELFF
TRBV28,-,TRBJ1-6,CASSSGSDSPLHF